This T cell receptor (beta chain) originates from a study of response to subunit inactivated influenza vaccine. The germline V gene encodes CDR1 SGHDT and CDR2 YYEEEE. The ends were cut back, 0 bases at V and 5 bases at J, with 14 bases in the middle. The CDR3 covers 15 residues. TCRdb re-derived calls from the RT-PCR reads in MiXCR, one entry per CDR3 protein. The sample contains about 540,000 distinct CDR3 sequences, around 21% of which appear only once. These data also featured in a second study, about T cells expressing NK-cell markers. That publication notes: Synthesis of TCR beta cDNA relied on 5'RACE template switching carrying UMIs. Sorted CD3+CD56+NKG2C+, CD3+CD56+NKG2C- and CD3+CD56-NKG2C+ T-cell subsets were beta-chain profiled. In the group of eight sequenced donors, seven were HCMV-seropositive and one was seronegative. In a group of about 6 donors, dominant NKG2C+ clonotypes represented about 1.0-7.5% of CD8+ T cells.

This TCR was sampled from a man aged 50 to 59 who received an inactivated influenza vaccine. The chain links TRBV5-6 to TRBJ2-5; D possibly matches TRBD1 or TRBD2 (6 bases each). The input for sequencing was CD4+ T cells sorted from PBMCs, taken approximately 12 days after vaccination. In DNA form, the CDR3 reads TGTGCCAGCAGCTTGGGCTTCGGGGGCGAGGAGACCCAGTACTTC. It specifies CASSLGFGGEETQYF.